What follows describes a single T cell receptor beta chain. Its antigen is currently unknown. The CDR3 has 14 residues. The germline V gene encodes CDR1 KGHSH and CDR2 LQKENI. The V gene end was trimmed by 5 bases and the J gene end by 1 base; junction bases not matched to a gene: 3. The sample belongs to a study of cytomegalovirus exposure and HLA in healthy donors. The study's findings and limits: Segments of the TCR beta V type were, in most cases, productive about 87% or about 30% of the time in an earlier analysis. Rarity characterized most TCR sequences, yet some public TCRs appeared in many donors.

PCR used 60 Vbeta primers and 13 Jbeta primers. TCRdb keeps only in-frame clones here, not all; method: immunoSEQ multiplex PCR. The repertoire consists of under 200,000 clones, with around 79% occurring once and the leading ten covering 7% to 9%. Sequencing used PBMCs. The receptor's source is a male donor in good health and CMV-seropositive. The chain carries TRBV18 and TRBJ2-5, with 8 bases aligning to TRBD1. The CDR3 DNA reads as TGTGCCAGCTCATCAGACAGGGGCCAAGAGACCCAGTACTTC. Protein sequence: CASSSDRGQETQYF.